One and the same sample provided the 18 T cell receptor beta chains below, sequenced in a study of blood T cell repertoires in COVID-19. The data were produced by immunoSEQ multiplex PCR, yet TCRdb's version contains in-frame clones alone and is incomplete. This table holds about 120,000 clones, roughly 79% found once. Input material: peripheral blood. The receptors were sampled from a man in his 70s with active or convalescent COVID-19.

The chain couples TRBV19 to TRBJ2-3; perhaps TRBD2 as D (5 bases). The ends were cut back, 7 bases at V and 3 bases at J, with 14 bases in the middle. The CDR3 covers 14 residues. The V gene's germline CDR1 is LNHDA and CDR2 SQIVND (reference sequence). CDR3 sequence (DNA): TGTGCCAGTACTCCTGGACTCTCTACAGATACGCAGTATTTT. Its translation is CASTPGLSTDTQYF. Looking up the rest from reference TRBV19 and TRBJ2-3 gives the full variable domain: DGGITQSPKYLFRKEGQNVTLSCEQNLNHDAMYWYRQDPGQGLRLIYYSQIVNDFQKGDIAEGYSVSREKKESFPLTVTSAQKNPTAFYLCASTPGLSTDTQYFGPGTRLTVL.

To note about this clone: Other nucleotide sequences from this sample produce the same CDR3. The chain employs TRBV9 and TRBJ1-2, with D perhaps TRBD1 (5 bases). V was trimmed by 0 bases and J by 5 bases, leaving 11 bases between them. This CDR3 spans 14 amino acids. Germline-derived CDR1 and CDR2 are SGDLS and YYNGEE. CDR3 sequence reads: CASSVEQAPYGYTF. DNA for the CDR3: TGTGCCAGCAGCGTAGAACAGGCACCTTATGGCTACACCTTC.

The V call is TRBV28, the J call TRBJ1-2; 8 nucleotides agree with TRBD1. The CDR3 has 13 amino acids. CDR1 MDHEN and CDR2 SYDVKM come from the germline V gene. Trimming removed 7 bases from V and 5 bases from J; junction bases left unmatched: 6. In nucleotides, the CDR3 is TGTGCCAGCAAGCCACAGGGGGGGTATGGCTACACCTTC. Protein: CASKPQGGYGYTF.

This clone has just a few counts. This chain uses TRBV6-5 with TRBJ2-7, with 8 bases aligning to TRBD1. This CDR3 spans 15 amino acids. Per germline, CDR1 MNHEY and CDR2 SVGAGI. The V segment lost 6 bases and the J segment 3 bases; nucleotides outside the gene matches: 10. As DNA, the CDR3 is TGTGCCAGCAGGACACCGGGACAGGTTTACTACGAGCAGTACTTC. The encoded protein is CASRTPGQVYYEQYF.

The chain combines TRBV5-4 with TRBJ1-2; TRBD1 aligns across 7 bases. CDR1 and CDR2 (germline): SGHNT, YYREEE (reference sequence). There are 13 residues in the CDR3. Trimming took 2 bases from V and 8 from J; bases not matched to a gene: 6. CDR3 in DNA: TGTGCCAGCAGCTTCGACAGGGTAGGGGGCTACACCTTC. It is translated as CASSFDRVGGYTF.

The chain recombines TRBV7-2 with TRBJ1-2, with 7 bases matching TRBD1. The trim removed 5 bases at V and 3 bases at J, leaving 12 bases unmatched. CDR1 and CDR2 (germline): SGHTA, FQGNSA. The CDR3 totals 16 residues. The CDR3 DNA follows: TGTGCCAGCAGCCCAGAACAGGGGTTAAAGTACTATGGCTACACCTTC. It encodes CASSPEQGLKYYGYTF.

The rearrangement links TRBV7-2 to TRBJ1-2; TRBD1 might be the D (5 bases). The CDR3 totals 16 residues. Germline V gene sequence: CDR1 SGHTA, CDR2 FQGNSA. Trimming cost V 1 base and J 8 bases, with 20 bases left between them. CDR3 amino acids: CASSLVAGPPSEGYTF. Here the CDR3 DNA reads TGTGCCAGCAGCTTAGTTGCGGGGCCCCCATCAGAGGGCTACACCTTC. Drawing the rest from reference TRBV7-2 and TRBJ1-2, the complete variable domain is GAGVSQSPSNKVTEKGKDVELRCDPISGHTALYWYRQSLGQGLEFLIYFQGNSAPDKSGLPSDRFSAERTGGSVSTLTIQRTQQEDSAVYLCASSLVAGPPSEGYTFGSGTRLTVV.

The CDR3 loop reads CASSIDTGNYGYTF. The CDR3 coding sequence is TGTGCCAGTAGTATAGATACCGGGAACTATGGCTACACCTTC. V usage is TRBV19 and J usage is TRBJ1-2; D gene ambiguous. The germline V gene has CDR1 LNHDA and CDR2 SQIVND (reference sequence). The length of the CDR3 is 14 residues. The germline V and J ends were trimmed by 0 bases and 2 bases, with 7 bases remaining between them.

This sequence joins TRBV29-1 and TRBJ2-1; D is perhaps TRBD1 (6 bases). Trimming removed 2 bases from V and 6 bases from J, with 11 bases in between. From germline, CDR1 is SQVTM and CDR2 ANQGSEA. The CDR3 covers 13 residues. The CDR3 is CSVELGAPNEQFF. The CDR3 coding sequence is TGCAGCGTTGAATTGGGGGCTCCCAATGAGCAGTTCTTC.

This chain connects TRBV7-9 to TRBJ2-2, with D possibly being TRBD1 (6 bases). Germline CDR1 SEHNR, CDR2 FQNEAQ (reference sequence). Trimming removed 3 bases from V and 1 base from J, with 12 bases in between. The CDR3 runs to 16 residues. The CDR3 protein is CASSFRQAENTGELFF. The CDR3 nucleotides read TGTGCCAGCAGCTTCCGACAGGCCGAGAACACCGGGGAGCTGTTTTTT.

This chain uses TRBV7-9 with TRBJ2-1; 8 bases map to TRBD2. V was clipped by 0 bases and J by 7 bases; unmatched bases: 14. Germline V gene lookup returns CDR1 SEHNR and CDR2 FQNEAQ (reference sequence). The CDR3 contains 18 residues. Here the CDR3 reads CASSLAGAVGRARNEQFF. The CDR3 nucleotides are TGTGCCAGCAGCTTAGCAGGGGCGGTCGGGAGGGCCCGAAATGAGCAGTTCTTC. Full variable domain (outside the CDR3, taken from reference TRBV7-9 and TRBJ2-1): DTGVSQNPRHKITKRGQNVTFRCDPISEHNRLYWYRQTLGQGPEFLTYFQNEAQLEKSRLLSDRFSAERPKGSFSTLEIQRTEQGDSAMYLCASSLAGAVGRARNEQFFGPGTRLTVL.

The rearrangement joins TRBV11-1 to TRBJ1-2, with a tentative D call TRBD1 (5 bases). The V gene lost 5 bases and the J gene lost 4 bases, with 17 bases spanning the gap. CDR1 and CDR2 (germline): SGHAT, FQDESV (reference sequence). The CDR3 contains 15 residues. CDR3 sequence reads: CASSDFKGAVYGYTF. The CDR3 nucleotides read TGTGCCAGCAGCGACTTTAAAGGGGCAGTCTATGGCTACACCTTC. The full variable domain, in which reference TRBV11-1 and TRBJ1-2 provide the parts outside the CDR3, is EAEVAQSPRYKITEKSQAVAFWCDPISGHATLYWYRQILGQGPELLVQFQDESVVDDSQLPKDRFSAERLKGVDSTLKIQPAELGDSAMYLCASSDFKGAVYGYTFGSGTRLTVV.

The genes are TRBV18 and TRBJ2-7, with 7 bases identical to TRBD1. CDR1 and CDR2 from the germline V gene are KGHSH and LQKENI. CDR3 size: 16 residues. Trimming cost V 2 bases and J 4 bases; bases outside gene matches: 11. The CDR3 DNA reads TGTGCCAGCTCACCATTCCGGGACAGTTCCCTATACGAGCAGTACTTC. Encoded protein: CASSPFRDSSLYEQYF.

The chain couples TRBV25-1 to TRBJ1-1; possible D gene TRBD1, 5 bases. Trimming left V 4 bases short and J 4 bases short, with 13 bases between. The germline gives CDR1 MGHDK, CDR2 SYGVNS. The CDR3 covers 14 residues. The CDR3 region has the DNA TGTGCCAGCAGTGCCTCCGTGGGGGGCACTGAAGCTTTCTTT. It codes for CASSASVGGTEAFF. The full variable domain, in which reference TRBV25-1 and TRBJ1-1 provide the parts outside the CDR3, is EADIYQTPRYLVIGTGKKITLECSQTMGHDKMYWYQQDPGMELHLIHYSYGVNSTEKGDLSSESTVSRIRTEHFPLTLESARPSHTSQYLCASSASVGGTEAFFGQGTRLTVV.

The chain combines TRBV6-6 with TRBJ2-7; tentatively, D is TRBD1 (8 bases). Germline values: CDR1 MNHNY, CDR2 SVGAGI (reference sequence). This CDR3 comprises 12 residues. V gave up 6 bases and J gave up 7 bases, with 13 bases separating them. For the CDR3, the DNA is TGTGCCAGCAGGCTACAGGGGGGGGAGCAGTACTTC. This sequence encodes CASRLQGGEQYF.

V gene TRBV29-1 combines with J gene TRBJ1-2, with 7 nucleotides matching TRBD1. Per germline, CDR1 SQVTM and CDR2 ANQGSEA. V lost 3 bases and J lost 5; bases outside the gene matches: 18. The CDR3 totals 17 residues. In DNA, the CDR3 is TGCAGCGTTGAGGTAGACAGGGTCGAACCACCACGTTATGGCTACACCTTC. Translated: CSVEVDRVEPPRYGYTF.

The chain carries TRBV5-1 and TRBJ1-2; no clear D. The germline V gene encodes CDR1 SGHRS and CDR2 YFSETQ. Trimming stripped 2 bases from V and 2 bases from J, with 10 bases between. The CDR3 length is 14 residues. The CDR3 spells CASSLQTVNYGYTF. CDR3 bases: TGCGCCAGCAGCTTACAAACAGTGAACTATGGCTACACCTTC. Looking up the rest from reference TRBV5-1 and TRBJ1-2 gives the full variable domain: KAGVTQTPRYLIKTRGQQVTLSCSPISGHRSVSWYQQTPGQGLQFLFEYFSETQRNKGNFPGRFSGRQFSNSRSEMNVSTLELGDSALYLCASSLQTVNYGYTFGSGTRLTVV.

The chain links TRBV11-2 to TRBJ2-1, with D possibly matching TRBD2 (5 bases). Germline CDR1 SGHAT, CDR2 FQNNGV. With 5 bases removed from V and 9 bases from J, the gap between germline ends came to 17 bases. This CDR3 has 14 residues. Here the CDR3 reads CASSRRESLSEQFF. The CDR3, as DNA: TGTGCCAGCAGCAGACGGGAATCTCTTAGTGAGCAGTTCTTC.